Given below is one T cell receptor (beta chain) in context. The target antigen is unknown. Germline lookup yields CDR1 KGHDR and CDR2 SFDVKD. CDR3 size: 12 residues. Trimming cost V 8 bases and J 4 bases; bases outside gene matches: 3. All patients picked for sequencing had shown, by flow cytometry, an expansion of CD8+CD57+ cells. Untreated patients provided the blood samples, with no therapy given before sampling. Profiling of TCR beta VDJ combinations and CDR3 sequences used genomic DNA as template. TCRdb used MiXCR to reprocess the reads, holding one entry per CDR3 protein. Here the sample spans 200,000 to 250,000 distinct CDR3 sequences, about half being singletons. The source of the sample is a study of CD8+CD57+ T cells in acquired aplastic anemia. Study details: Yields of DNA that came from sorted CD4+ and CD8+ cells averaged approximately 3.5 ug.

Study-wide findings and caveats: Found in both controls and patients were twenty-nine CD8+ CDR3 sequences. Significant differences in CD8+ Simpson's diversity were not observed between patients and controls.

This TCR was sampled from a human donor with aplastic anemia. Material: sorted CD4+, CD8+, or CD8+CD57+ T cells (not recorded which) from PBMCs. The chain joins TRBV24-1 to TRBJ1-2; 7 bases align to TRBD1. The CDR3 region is CATNGQAYGYTF. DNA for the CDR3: TGTGCCACCAATGGACAGGCCTATGGCTACACCTTC.